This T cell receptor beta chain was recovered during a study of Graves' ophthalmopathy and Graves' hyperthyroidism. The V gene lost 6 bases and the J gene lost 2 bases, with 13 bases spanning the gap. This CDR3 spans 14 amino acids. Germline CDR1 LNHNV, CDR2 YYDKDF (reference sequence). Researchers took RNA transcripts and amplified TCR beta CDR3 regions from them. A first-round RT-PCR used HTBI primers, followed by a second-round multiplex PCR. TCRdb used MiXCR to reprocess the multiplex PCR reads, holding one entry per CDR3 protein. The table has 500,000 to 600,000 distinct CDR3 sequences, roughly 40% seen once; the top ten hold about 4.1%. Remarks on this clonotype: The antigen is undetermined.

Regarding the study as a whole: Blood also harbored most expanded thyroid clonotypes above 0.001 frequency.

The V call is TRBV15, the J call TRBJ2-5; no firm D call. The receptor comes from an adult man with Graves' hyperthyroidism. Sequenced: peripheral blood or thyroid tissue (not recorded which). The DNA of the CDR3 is TGTGCCACCAGTGCGGCGAACCTTCAAGAGACCCAGTACTTC. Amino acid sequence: CATSAANLQETQYF.